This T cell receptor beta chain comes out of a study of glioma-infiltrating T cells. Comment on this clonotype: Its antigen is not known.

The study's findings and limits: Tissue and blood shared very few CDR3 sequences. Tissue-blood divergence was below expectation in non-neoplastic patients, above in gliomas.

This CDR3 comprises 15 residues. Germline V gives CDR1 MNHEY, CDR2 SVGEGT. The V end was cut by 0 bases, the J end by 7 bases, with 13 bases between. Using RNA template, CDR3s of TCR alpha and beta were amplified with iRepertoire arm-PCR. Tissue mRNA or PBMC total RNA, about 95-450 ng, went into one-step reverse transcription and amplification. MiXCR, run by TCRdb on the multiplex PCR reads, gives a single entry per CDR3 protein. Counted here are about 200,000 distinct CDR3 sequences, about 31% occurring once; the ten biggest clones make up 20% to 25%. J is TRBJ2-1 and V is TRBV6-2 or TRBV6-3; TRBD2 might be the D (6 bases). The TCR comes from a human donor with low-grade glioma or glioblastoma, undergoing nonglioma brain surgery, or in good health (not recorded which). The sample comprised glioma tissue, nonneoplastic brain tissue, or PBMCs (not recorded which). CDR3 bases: TGTGCCAGCAGTTACTCGCCGGGAGTCGGGAATGAGCAGTTCTTC. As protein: CASSYSPGVGNEQFF.